This passage covers 10 T cell receptor beta chains from one sample sequenced in a study of cytomegalovirus exposure and HLA in healthy donors. Vbeta (60) and Jbeta (13) primers were used in the PCR. Assay used: immunoSEQ multiplex PCR; TCRdb lists only in-frame clones, some missing. The sample includes about 99,000 clones, around 10% seen only once; the top ten take 5.5% to 7.5%. Sequencing input: PBMCs. Receptor source: a middle-aged man in good health and CMV-seropositive.

This clone was recorded many times. Here the CDR3 reads CASSHDSNEKLFF. The CDR3, as DNA: TGTGCCAGCAGTCACGACAGTAATGAAAAACTGTTTTTT. The V call is TRBV27, the J call TRBJ1-4, with D possibly matching TRBD1 (5 bases). The CDR3 runs to 13 residues. With 5 bases removed from V and 4 bases from J, the gap between germline ends came to 8 bases. In germline, CDR1 is MNHEY, CDR2 SMNVEV (reference sequence).

This chain joins TRBV29-1 and TRBJ2-1; D is possibly TRBD1 (6 bases). Per germline, CDR1 SQVTM and CDR2 ANQGSEA. This CDR3 spans 14 amino acids. With 4 bases removed from V and 7 bases from J, the gap between germline ends came to 17 bases. CDR3 loop: CSVAVQLQGNEQFF. CDR3 nucleotide sequence: TGCAGCGTTGCAGTCCAACTCCAGGGGAATGAGCAGTTCTTC.

The rearrangement links TRBV28 to TRBJ1-4; 8 positions match TRBD1. The CDR3 extends over 14 amino acids. Unmatched junction bases numbered 6, after V lost 5 bases and J lost 7 bases. CDR1 is MDHEN and CDR2 is SYDVKM in the germline V gene. CDR3 amino acids: CASSIETGVEKLFF. CDR3 nucleotide sequence: TGTGCCAGCAGTATTGAGACAGGGGTTGAAAAACTGTTTTTT.

The rearrangement joins TRBV2 to TRBJ2-3; tentatively, D is TRBD2 (5 bases). V was trimmed by 7 bases and J by 6 bases, leaving 20 bases between them. Germline V gene lookup returns CDR1 SNHLY and CDR2 FYNNEI. The CDR3 has 15 amino acids. The CDR3 spells CASTKKIERGDTQYF. DNA for the CDR3: TGTGCCAGCACCAAAAAAATTGAGAGAGGGGATACGCAGTATTTT.

The rearrangement links TRBV29-1 to TRBJ2-1, with D possibly matching TRBD2 (5 bases). The CDR3 covers 12 residues. Between the trimmed V and J ends, which lost 6 bases and 7 bases, there was a span of 13 bases. CDR1 SQVTM and CDR2 ANQGSEA come from the germline V gene. This CDR3 reads CSVPDTSNEQFF. CDR3 DNA sequence: TGCAGCGTACCTGATACTAGTAATGAGCAGTTCTTC.

V usage is TRBV7-2 and J usage is TRBJ2-2; 10 bases agree with TRBD2. Germline-derived CDR1 and CDR2 are SGHTA and FQGNSA. V shed 5 bases and J 6 bases; nucleotides not matched to a gene: 9. CDR3 length: 16 residues. This CDR3 is CASSPPRAGGPGELFF. CDR3 bases: TGTGCCAGCAGCCCCCCACGAGCGGGAGGGCCCGGGGAGCTGTTTTTT.

CDR3 nucleotide sequence: TGCAGCGTTGTGGCGGGAATCAATGAGCAGTTCTTC. Amino acids: CSVVAGINEQFF. The chain recombines TRBV29-1 with TRBJ2-1; D may be TRBD2 (6 bases). Trimming left V 4 bases short and J 6 bases short, with 10 bases between. The CDR3 is made up of 12 amino acids. Germline CDR1 SQVTM, CDR2 ANQGSEA.

This chain uses TRBV7-8 with TRBJ2-7, with 7 bases matching TRBD1. CDR1 is SGHVS, CDR2 FQNEAQ, per germline. J was trimmed by 9 bases and V by 4 bases; bases with no gene match: 27. The CDR3 covers 19 residues. DNA of the CDR3: TGTGCCAGCAGCTCCCTGAGAGTAGCCGTCGGACAGGCAAAGCGAGGGCAGTACTTC. The encoded protein is CASSSLRVAVGQAKRGQYF.

This clone showed up just a few times. V usage is TRBV29-1 and J usage is TRBJ2-5, with 12 nucleotides matching TRBD1. The J call may be faulty, since TRBJ2-7 better matches the DNA end. Germline CDR1 SQVTM, CDR2 ANQGSEA. The CDR3 sequence is 12 residues long. CDR3 loop: CSVWDRGLEQYF. DNA for the CDR3: TGCAGCGTTTGGGACAGGGGGCTCGAGCAGTACTTC.

This clone occurred a few times. The V and J genes are TRBV5-8 and TRBJ2-7; 7 nucleotides align to TRBD2. The CDR3 extends over 16 amino acids. Germline trimming cut 4 bases from V and 3 bases from J; bases unmatched to any gene: 13. In germline, CDR1 is SGHTS, CDR2 YDEGEE. The CDR3 DNA follows: TGTGCCAGCAGCATGGGTTTTGGCGGGAGAATCTACGAGCAGTACTTC. Protein: CASSMGFGGRIYEQYF.